This T cell receptor beta chain was sequenced during a study of shared clonotypes between healthy human individuals. The method was immunoSEQ multiplex PCR; TCRdb's version includes in-frame clones alone and lacks a portion of them. The sample has under 2,500,000 clones, approximately 94% seen once. The CDR3 has 16 amino acids. V gave up 0 bases and J gave up 0 bases, with 10 bases separating them. The germline V gene encodes CDR1 MGHRA and CDR2 YSYEKL. This sequence joins TRBV4-1 and TRBJ2-3; D is unresolved. The sample was naive CD4+ T cells sorted from blood. The subset here: CD45RA+ positively selected. The receptor comes from a man aged 18 to 29 in good health. CDR3 nucleotides: TGCGCCAGCAGCCAAGACCCTAGAACTAGCACAGATACGCAGTATTTT. Translation: CASSQDPRTSTDTQYF.